The sequence of this T cell receptor (beta chain) was determined in a study of beta chain features in type 1 diabetes. Study results and limitations: At VDJ recombination sites, type 1 diabetes patients had fewer insertions and more deleted nucleotides. Across all four CD4+ subsets, people with type 1 diabetes showed modestly shorter TCRB CDR3s.

This clone came up a few times. What it binds is not known. Trimming cost V 6 bases and J 1 base; bases outside gene matches: 8. Germline CDR1 reads SEHNR; CDR2 reads FQNEAQ (reference sequence). This CDR3 region has 15 residues. Sequencing targeted expressed TCRB transcripts, as all isolated RNA had been reverse transcribed. Generated by immunoSEQ multiplex PCR, the TCRdb table keeps only in-frame clones and is missing some. The table lists about 620,000 clones, 15% to 17% of them singletons, with under 0.095% in the top ten. Source material: naive CD4+ T cells from blood. The chain carries TRBV7-9 and TRBJ2-5, with 7 bases identical to TRBD1. The TCR sequence derives from a man between 18 and 35 years old in good health. As DNA, the CDR3 is TGTGCCAGCAGTTCCTGGACAGGCCCCCAAGAGACCCAGTACTTC. It specifies CASSSWTGPQETQYF.